Given below is one TCR beta chain in context. One end of the junction is discordant with germline, which a read error may explain. The CDR3 has 16 residues. Germline V gives CDR1 MNHNS, CDR2 SASEGT. The sample comes from a study of tumor-infiltrating lymphocytes in primary liver carcinoma. From approximately 450 ng total RNA, TCR beta cDNA was generated with a primer in the constant region. Libraries of TCR beta came from three nested multiplex PCR rounds with slightly modified ARM-PCR. Researchers ran the first two PCR rounds for approximately 9 cycles each with TRBV1-TRBV30 forward primers and a C-beta reverse primer. In TCRdb, the multiplex PCR reads were re-called with MiXCR into one record per CDR3 protein. The table records roughly 80,000 distinct CDR3 sequences, about three quarters of them present only once. The tissue used was unsorted bulk material of about 19-34 mg. RNA and DNA were co-extracted from it with the AllPrep DNA/RNA mini kit.

This TCR was recovered from a man in his forties or fifties with primary liver carcinoma and hepatitis B virus infection. The rearrangement uses TRBV6-1 and TRBJ2-7; D assignment may be TRBD1 or TRBD2 (5 bases each). Specimen: tumor-adjacent normal liver tissue. CDR3 sequence reads: CVSSESLGEPSYEQYF. The CDR3, as DNA: TGTGTCAGCAGTGAATCGCTAGGGGAGCCTAGCTACGAGCAGTACTTC.